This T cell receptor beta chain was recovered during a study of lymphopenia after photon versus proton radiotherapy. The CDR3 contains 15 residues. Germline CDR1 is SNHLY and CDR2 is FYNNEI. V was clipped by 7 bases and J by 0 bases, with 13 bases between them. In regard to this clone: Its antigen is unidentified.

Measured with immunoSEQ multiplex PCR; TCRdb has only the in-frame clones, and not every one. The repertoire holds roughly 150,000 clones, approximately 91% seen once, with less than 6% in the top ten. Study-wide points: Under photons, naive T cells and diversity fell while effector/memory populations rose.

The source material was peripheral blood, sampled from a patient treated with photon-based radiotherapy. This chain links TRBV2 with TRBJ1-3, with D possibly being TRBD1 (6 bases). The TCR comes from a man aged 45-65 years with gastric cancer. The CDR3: CASNPDRRSGNTIYF. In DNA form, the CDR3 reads TGTGCCAGCAATCCGGACAGACGCTCTGGAAACACCATATATTTT.